This TCR beta chain was recovered during a study of shared clonotypes between healthy human individuals. Study observations and caveats: Only blood samples were collected, and tissue repertoires likely differ.

The germline V gene has CDR1 LGHNA and CDR2 YSLEER. Deletions cut 0 bases from V and 10 bases from J, with 10 bases between. CDR3 length equals 13 residues. A note on this clone: Its antigen is still unknown.

The donors were adults (healthy and HIV-negative) with no recent acute infections or vaccinations. The protocol was immunoSEQ multiplex PCR, while the TCRdb copy is restricted to in-frame clones and leaves out a portion. Of 2 million to 2.5 million clones listed, 90% to 97% are singletons. Sequencing was carried out using naive CD4+ T cells sorted from blood. Sample subset: CD45RA+ positively selected. The V call is TRBV4-3, the J call TRBJ2-1; D is unresolved. The receptor was derived from a man younger than 30 in good health. The CDR3 protein is CASSQDLAGEQFF. The CDR3 nucleotides are TGCGCCAGCAGCCAAGATTTAGCCGGCGAGCAGTTCTTC.